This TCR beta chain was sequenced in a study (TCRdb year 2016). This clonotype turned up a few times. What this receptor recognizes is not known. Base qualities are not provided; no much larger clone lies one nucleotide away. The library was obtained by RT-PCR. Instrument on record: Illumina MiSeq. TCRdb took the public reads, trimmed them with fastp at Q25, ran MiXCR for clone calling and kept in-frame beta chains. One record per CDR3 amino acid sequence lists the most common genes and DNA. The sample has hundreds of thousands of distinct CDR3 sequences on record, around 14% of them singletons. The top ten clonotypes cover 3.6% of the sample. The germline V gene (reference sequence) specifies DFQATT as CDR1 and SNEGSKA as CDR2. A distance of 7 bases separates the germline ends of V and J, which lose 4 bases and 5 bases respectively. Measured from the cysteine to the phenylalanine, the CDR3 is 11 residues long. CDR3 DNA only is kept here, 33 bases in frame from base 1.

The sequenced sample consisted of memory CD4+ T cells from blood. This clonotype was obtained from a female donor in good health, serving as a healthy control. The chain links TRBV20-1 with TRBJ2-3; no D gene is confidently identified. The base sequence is TGCAGTGCTAATCAACAAGATACGCAGTATTTT. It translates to CSANQQDTQYF.